This T cell receptor beta chain was sequenced in a study of blood T cell repertoires in COVID-19. Per germline, CDR1 SGHDN and CDR2 FVKESK. The length of the CDR3 is 13 residues. The V and J ends lost 1 base and 2 bases respectively, with 5 bases between them. Only in-frame clones appear in the TCRdb table, and some are missing; sequencing was by immunoSEQ multiplex PCR. The table records approximately 210,000 clones, over 75% of them present only once. The sequence derives from a young man with acute COVID-19. Material: PBMCs or T cells enriched from blood (not recorded which). The J gene is TRBJ1-1, the V gene TRBV14; D ambiguous. CDR3 bases: TGTGCCAGCAGCCAAGGGAGAAACACTGAAGCTTTCTTT. Its translation is CASSQGRNTEAFF. The whole variable domain, remainder taken from reference TRBV14 and TRBJ1-1, is EAGVTQFPSHSVIEKGQTVTLRCDPISGHDNLYWYRRVMGKEIKFLLHFVKESKQDESGMPNNRFLAERTGGTYSTLKVQPAELEDSGVYFCASSQGRNTEAFFGQGTRLTVV.